A selection of T cell receptor beta chains follows, all from one sample in a study of cytomegalovirus exposure and HLA in healthy donors. Measured with immunoSEQ multiplex PCR; TCRdb has only the in-frame clones, and not every one. Among some 200,000 clones, approximately 80% were seen once, and the ten largest hold approximately 0.22%. Specimen: PBMCs. These TCRs come from a girl aged 2 to 10 in good health and CMV-seronegative. Both conserved end residues are part of each CDR3. A D gene is named only where the DNA matches it firmly. Some rows have no size entry. The others give once, few or many, or a class for an expanded clone.

J | size | D | V | DNA | CDR3
TRBJ2-7 | - | TRBD1 | TRBV13 | TGTGCCAGCAGCTTAGGGCCCGGGACAGAAGTGTACGAGCAGTACTTC | CASSLGPGTEVYEQYF
TRBJ1-5 | once | - | TRBV19 | TGTGCCAGTATGTCCGGGAATCAGCCCCAGCATTTT | CASMSGNQPQHF
TRBJ2-7 | once | TRBD1 | TRBV29-1 | TGCAGCGTTTATGGCCGGGGACAGGAGTACTTC | CSVYGRGQEYF
TRBJ2-2 | - | - | TRBV29-1 | TGCAGCGTAGGAACCCGGGCCGGGGAGCTGTTTTTT | CSVGTRAGELFF
TRBJ1-1 | - | TRBD1 | TRBV7-9 | TGTGCCAGCAGCTTTGGACAGGGTCGCAACACTGAAGCTTTCTTT | CASSFGQGRNTEAFF
TRBJ1-1 | few | TRBD1 | TRBV9 | TGTGCCAGCAGCCCCCACAGGACAGGAAGTGCTGAAGCTTTCTTT | CASSPHRTGSAEAFF
TRBJ2-2 | few | TRBD2 | TRBV7-9 | TGTGCCAGCAGCTTCGGACTAGTCGGAACCGGGGAGCTGTTTTTT | CASSFGLVGTGELFF
TRBJ1-2 | - | TRBD1 | TRBV10-3 | TGTGCCATCAGTGGGTCTCCGGGACAGGGCCACTATGGCTACACCTTC | CAISGSPGQGHYGYTF
TRBJ2-3 | once | TRBD2 | TRBV5-4 | TGTGCCAGCAGCCGCGGGGGGCGTCGAACCCCTAGCACAGATACGCAGTATTTT | CASSRGGRRTPSTDTQYF
TRBJ1-1 | - | - | TRBV5-6 | TGTGCCAGCAGCTTGCTTAGGGGAAATACTGAAGCTTTCTTT | CASSLLRGNTEAFF
TRBJ2-3 | - | TRBD2 | TRBV6-4 | TGTGCCAGCAGTGACTCGGCTAGCGGGGGAGATACGCAGTATTTT | CASSDSASGGDTQYF
TRBJ2-1 | few | TRBD1 | TRBV5-1 | TGCGCCAGCGAGAACCGTAGGACAGGGAGAACCGATGAGCAGTTCTTC | CASENRRTGRTDEQFF
TRBJ2-1 | - | TRBD2 | TRBV2 | TGTGCCAGCAGTTTAGGCGGGAGCCGGTACAATGAGCAGTTCTTC | CASSLGGSRYNEQFF
TRBJ1-5 | few | - | TRBV19 | TGTGCCAGTAACACTATAGGTTTCAATCAGCCCCAGCATTTT | CASNTIGFNQPQHF
TRBJ1-1 | - | - | TRBV14 | TGTGCCAGCAGCCAAGATACAGTGAACACTGAAGCTTTCTTT | CASSQDTVNTEAFF
TRBJ2-1 | few | - | TRBV27 | TGTGCCAGCACAACCATAGGCCCTAGGAGCTCCTACAATGAGCAGTTCTTC | CASTTIGPRSSYNEQFF
TRBJ2-3 | - | - | TRBV5-1 | TGCGCCAGCAGCCAGGGGTGGACAGATACGCAGTATTTT | CASSQGWTDTQYF
TRBJ1-2 | - | - | TRBV7-2 | TGTGCCAGCAGCTTAACCGGGACATCTCCCACCGATGGCTACACCTTC | CASSLTGTSPTDGYTF
TRBJ1-2 | - | - | TRBV6-5 | TGTGCCAGCAGTTACTCCGACAGGCCGAACTATGGCTACACCTTC | CASSYSDRPNYGYTF
TRBJ1-4 | few | TRBD1 | TRBV18 | TGTGCCAGCTCACCGATAGGGGGGCCCACAGGGGCCGACGAACTGGAAAAACTGTTTTTT | CASSPIGGPTGADELEKLFF
TRBJ1-2 | - | TRBD1 | TRBV5-6 | TGTGCCAGCAGCTTAGATCTCGGGACAGGGCCGGGTGGCTACACCTTC | CASSLDLGTGPGGYTF
TRBJ1-2 | - | TRBD1 | TRBV10-3 | TGTGCCGCCGAAGCCGGGACAGCTACCAACCACACCTTC | CAAEAGTATNHTF
TRBJ2-1 | - | TRBD2 | TRBV6-5 | TGTGCCAGCAGTACCATGCGGGGGTCGTACAATGAGCAGTTCTTC | CASSTMRGSYNEQFF
TRBJ1-4 | - | - | TRBV7-9 | TGTGCCAGCAGCCCTAACAGGAGGGATGAAAAACTGTTTTTT | CASSPNRRDEKLFF
TRBJ1-1 | - | TRBD1 | TRBV19 | TGTGCCAGTCAAACTTTCCGGGACAGCACTGAAGCTTTCTTT | CASQTFRDSTEAFF
TRBJ2-7 | - | TRBD2 | TRBV27 | TGTGCCAGCTCGGTAGCGGGATCCTACGAGCAGTACTTC | CASSVAGSYEQYF
TRBJ2-7 | - | - | TRBV2 | TGTGCCAGCTTGTTGGCAGGGGCCGAGCAGTACTTC | CASLLAGAEQYF
TRBJ2-1 | few | TRBD2 | TRBV6-5 | TGTGCCAGCACCTTTAGCGGGGCCTACAATGAGCAGTTCTTC | CASTFSGAYNEQFF
TRBJ1-4 | - | - | TRBV19 | TGTGCCAGTAGTATAGCTGGTGGCGGAAATGAAAAACTGTTTTTT | CASSIAGGGNEKLFF
TRBJ2-3 | - | - | TRBV19 | TGTGCCAGCGCTAGACCGGGACAATCTGGCACAGATACGCAGTATTTT | CASARPGQSGTDTQYF
TRBJ1-5 | - | - | TRBV6-5 | TGTGCCAGCAGTCCAGGGTCGGGTCAGCCCCAGCATTTT | CASSPGSGQPQHF
TRBJ2-1 | - | TRBD2 | TRBV5-6 | TGTGCCAGCAACGTCGTGGCGGGAGGTGGTTTCAATGAGCAGTTCTTC | CASNVVAGGGFNEQFF
TRBJ1-2 | - | - | TRBV5-6 | TGTGCCAGCAGCTTGGCTCGGGGGGCGTATGGCTACACCTTC | CASSLARGAYGYTF
TRBJ2-1 | - | TRBD2 | TRBV11-2 | TGTGCCAGCAGCTTAGAATGGGGTAGTCGGGGGGGAGCTGAGCAGTTCTTC | CASSLEWGSRGGAEQFF
TRBJ2-3 | - | TRBD2 | TRBV9 | TGTGCCAGCAGCGTCTTCTCTAGCGGGGTCACAGATACGCAGTATTTT | CASSVFSSGVTDTQYF
TRBJ2-2 | - | TRBD2 | TRBV18 | TGTGCCAGCTCACCGAGCGGGACTAGCGGAAACACCGGGGAGCTGTTTTTT | CASSPSGTSGNTGELFF
TRBJ1-2 | - | TRBD1 | TRBV10-3 | TGTGCCATCAGCGCGGGACAGGGAGCCTATGGCTACACCTTC | CAISAGQGAYGYTF
TRBJ2-7 | - | TRBD2 | TRBV7-7 | TGTGCCAGCAGCTTAGGTAGCGGGGGATCATACGAGCAGTACTTC | CASSLGSGGSYEQYF
TRBJ2-3 | - | - | TRBV2 | TGTGCCAGCAGTGAAGTGGGGCTCACACCAGATACGCAGTATTTT | CASSEVGLTPDTQYF
TRBJ2-2 | - | TRBD1 | TRBV5-6 | TGTGCCAGCAGCATACTGACAGGGGCCACCGGGGAGCTGTTTTTT | CASSILTGATGELFF
TRBJ1-2 | - | TRBD1 | TRBV6-6 | TGTGCCAGCAGTTACGGGACAGGGCGCGGCTATGGCTACACCTTC | CASSYGTGRGYGYTF
TRBJ1-1 | few | - | TRBV6-5 | TGTGCCAGCAGTTCGACAGTGAACACTGAAGCTTTCTTT | CASSSTVNTEAFF
TRBJ1-1 | - | - | TRBV19 | TGTGCCAGCCGGGAAGAAACAGACACTGAAGCTTTCTTT | CASREETDTEAFF
TRBJ2-3 | - | TRBD2 | TRBV5-1 | TGCGCCAGCAGCTGGGGGAGGGGCACAGATACGCAGTATTTT | CASSWGRGTDTQYF
TRBJ2-2 | once | - | TRBV10-1 | TGCGCCAGCAGGGACAGTACCGGGGAGCTGTTTTTT | CASRDSTGELFF
TRBJ1-1 | - | - | TRBV5-4 | TGTGCCAGCAGCCCCCGGTTCGGGGGGCGGAACACTGAAGCTTTCTTT | CASSPRFGGRNTEAFF
TRBJ1-6 | - | - | TRBV6-6 | TGTGCCAGCAGTTACCGGCGGGGTGAGAATTCACCCCTCCACTTT | CASSYRRGENSPLHF